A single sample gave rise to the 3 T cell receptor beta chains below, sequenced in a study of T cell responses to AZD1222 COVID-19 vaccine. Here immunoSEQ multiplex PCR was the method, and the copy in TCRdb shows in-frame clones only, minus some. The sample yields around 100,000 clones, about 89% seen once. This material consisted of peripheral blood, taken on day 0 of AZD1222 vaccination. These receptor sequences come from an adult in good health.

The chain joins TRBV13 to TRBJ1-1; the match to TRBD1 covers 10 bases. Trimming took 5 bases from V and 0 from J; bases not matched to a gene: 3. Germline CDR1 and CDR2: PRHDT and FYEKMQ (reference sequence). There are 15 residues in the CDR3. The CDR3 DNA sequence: TGTGCCAGCAGCCCGGGACAGGGGATGAACACTGAAGCTTTCTTT. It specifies CASSPGQGMNTEAFF.

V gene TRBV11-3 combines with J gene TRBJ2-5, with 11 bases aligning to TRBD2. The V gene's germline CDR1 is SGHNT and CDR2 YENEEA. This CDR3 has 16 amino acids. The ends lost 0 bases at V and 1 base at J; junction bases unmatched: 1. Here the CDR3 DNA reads TGTGCCAGCAGCTTAGAGGGACTAGCGGTCCAAGAGACCCAGTACTTC. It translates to CASSLEGLAVQETQYF.

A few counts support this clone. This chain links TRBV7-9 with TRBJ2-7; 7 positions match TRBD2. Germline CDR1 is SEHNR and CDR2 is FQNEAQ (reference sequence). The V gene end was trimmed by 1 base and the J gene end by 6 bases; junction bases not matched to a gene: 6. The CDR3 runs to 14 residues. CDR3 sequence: CASSLVELAGEQYF. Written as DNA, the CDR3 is TGTGCCAGCAGCTTAGTTGAGTTAGCGGGCGAGCAGTACTTC.